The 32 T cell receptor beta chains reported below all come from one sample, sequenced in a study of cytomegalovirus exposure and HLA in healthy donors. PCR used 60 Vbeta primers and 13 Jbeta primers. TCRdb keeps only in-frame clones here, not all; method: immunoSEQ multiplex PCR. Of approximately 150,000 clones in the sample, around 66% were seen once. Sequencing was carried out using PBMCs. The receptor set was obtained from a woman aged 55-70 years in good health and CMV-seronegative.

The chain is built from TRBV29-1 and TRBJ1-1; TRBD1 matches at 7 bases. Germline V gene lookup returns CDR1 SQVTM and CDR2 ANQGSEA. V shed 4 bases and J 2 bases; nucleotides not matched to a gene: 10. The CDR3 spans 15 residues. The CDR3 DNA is TGCAGCGTTGGATTGACAGGGTCAATTAACACTGAAGCTTTCTTT. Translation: CSVGLTGSINTEAFF.

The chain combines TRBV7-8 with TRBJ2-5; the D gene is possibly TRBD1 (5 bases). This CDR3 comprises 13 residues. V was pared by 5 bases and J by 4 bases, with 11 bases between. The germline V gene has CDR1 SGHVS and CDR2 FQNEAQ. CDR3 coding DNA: TGTGCCAGCAGCGAAGGGGCAAGAGAGACCCAGTACTTC. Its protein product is CASSEGARETQYF. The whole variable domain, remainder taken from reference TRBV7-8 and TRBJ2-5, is GAGVSQSPRYKVAKRGQDVALRCDPISGHVSLFWYQQALGQGPEFLTYFQNEAQLDKSGLPSDRFFAERPEGSVSTLKIQRTQQEDSAVYLCASSEGARETQYFGPGTRLLVL.

CDR3 nucleotides: TGTGCCAGCAGTTTGGAGCGGGGGACTAGCGGGCGACAAGAGACCCAGTACTTC. This gives the protein CASSLERGTSGRQETQYF. The V gene is TRBV28, the J gene TRBJ2-5; 12 nucleotides line up with TRBD2. The CDR3 sequence is 18 residues long. Per the germline V gene, CDR1 is MDHEN and CDR2 is SYDVKM. J gave up 2 bases and V 3 bases, and 10 bases lay outside the gene matches.

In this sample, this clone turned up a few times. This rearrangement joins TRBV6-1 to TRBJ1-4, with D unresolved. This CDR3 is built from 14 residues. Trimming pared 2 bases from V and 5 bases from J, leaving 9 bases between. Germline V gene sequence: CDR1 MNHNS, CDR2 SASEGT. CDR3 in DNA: TGTGCCAGCAGTGAACGCAGGCAGAATGAAAAACTGTTTTTT. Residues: CASSERRQNEKLFF.

The CDR3 reads CASSFAGDGTEAFF. CDR3 bases: TGTGCCAGCAGTTTCGCAGGGGACGGCACTGAAGCTTTCTTT. The rearrangement uses TRBV28 and TRBJ1-1; tentative D call: TRBD1 (6 bases). This CDR3 is 14 amino acids long. The germline V gene encodes CDR1 MDHEN and CDR2 SYDVKM. V was pared by 3 bases and J by 4 bases, with 12 bases between.

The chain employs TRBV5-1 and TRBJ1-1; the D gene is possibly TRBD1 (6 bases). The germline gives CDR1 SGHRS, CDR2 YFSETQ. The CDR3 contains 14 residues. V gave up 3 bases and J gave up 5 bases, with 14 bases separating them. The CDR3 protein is CASSSQGSGTEAFF. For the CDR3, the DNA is TGCGCCAGCAGCTCTCAGGGGTCGGGAACTGAAGCTTTCTTT.

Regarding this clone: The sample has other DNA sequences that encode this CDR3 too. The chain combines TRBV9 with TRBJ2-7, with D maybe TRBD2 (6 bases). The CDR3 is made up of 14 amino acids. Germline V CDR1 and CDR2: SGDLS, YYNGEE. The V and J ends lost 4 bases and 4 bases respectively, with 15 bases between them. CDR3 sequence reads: CASSLGGPSYEQYF. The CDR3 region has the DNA TGTGCCAGCAGCCTGGGAGGCCCCTCATACGAGCAGTACTTC.

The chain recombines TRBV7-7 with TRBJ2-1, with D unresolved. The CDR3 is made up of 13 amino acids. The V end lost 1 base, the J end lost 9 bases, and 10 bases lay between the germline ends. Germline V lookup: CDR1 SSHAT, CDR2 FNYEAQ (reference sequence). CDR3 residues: CASSLGAQAEQFF. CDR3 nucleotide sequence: TGTGCCAGCAGCTTAGGGGCACAAGCTGAGCAGTTCTTC.

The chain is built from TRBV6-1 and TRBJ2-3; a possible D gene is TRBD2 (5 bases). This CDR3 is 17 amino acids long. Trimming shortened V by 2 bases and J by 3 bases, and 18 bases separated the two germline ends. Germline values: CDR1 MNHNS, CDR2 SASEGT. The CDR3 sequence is CASSETGVGMGTDTQYF. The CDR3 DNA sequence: TGTGCCAGCAGTGAAACCGGGGTTGGGATGGGGACAGATACGCAGTATTTT.

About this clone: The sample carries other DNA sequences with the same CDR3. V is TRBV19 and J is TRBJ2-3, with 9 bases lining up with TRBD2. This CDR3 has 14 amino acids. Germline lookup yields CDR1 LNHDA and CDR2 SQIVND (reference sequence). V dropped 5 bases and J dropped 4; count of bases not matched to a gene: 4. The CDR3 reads CASSPGLAPDTQYF. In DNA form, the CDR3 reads TGTGCCAGTAGTCCCGGACTAGCGCCAGATACGCAGTATTTT.

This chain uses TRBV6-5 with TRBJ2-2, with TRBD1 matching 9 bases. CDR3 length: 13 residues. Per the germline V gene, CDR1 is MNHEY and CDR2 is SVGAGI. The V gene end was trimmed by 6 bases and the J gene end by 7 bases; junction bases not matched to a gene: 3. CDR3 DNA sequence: TGTGCCAGCAGACAGGGGGCGAGCGGGGAGCTGTTTTTT. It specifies CASRQGASGELFF.

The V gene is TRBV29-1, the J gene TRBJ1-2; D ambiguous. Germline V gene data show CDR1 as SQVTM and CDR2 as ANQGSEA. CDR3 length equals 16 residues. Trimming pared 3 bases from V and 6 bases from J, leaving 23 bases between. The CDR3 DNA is TGCAGCGTTGATCGGTCCAAGAGGGTCACGGCCCATGGCTACACCTTC. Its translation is CSVDRSKRVTAHGYTF.

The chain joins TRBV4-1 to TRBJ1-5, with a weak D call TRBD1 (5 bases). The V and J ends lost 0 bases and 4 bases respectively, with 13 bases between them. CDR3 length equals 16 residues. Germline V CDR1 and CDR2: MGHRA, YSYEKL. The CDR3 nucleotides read TGCGCCAGCAGCCAAGATGGGGGACTGGGGAATCAGCCCCAGCATTTT. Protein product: CASSQDGGLGNQPQHF.

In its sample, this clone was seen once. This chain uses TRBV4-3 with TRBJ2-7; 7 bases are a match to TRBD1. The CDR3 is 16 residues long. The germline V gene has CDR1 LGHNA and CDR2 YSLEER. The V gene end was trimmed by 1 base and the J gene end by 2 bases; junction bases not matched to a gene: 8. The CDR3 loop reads CASSQGAGTVPYEQYF. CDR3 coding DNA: TGCGCCAGCAGCCAAGGAGCAGGGACAGTGCCCTACGAGCAGTACTTC.

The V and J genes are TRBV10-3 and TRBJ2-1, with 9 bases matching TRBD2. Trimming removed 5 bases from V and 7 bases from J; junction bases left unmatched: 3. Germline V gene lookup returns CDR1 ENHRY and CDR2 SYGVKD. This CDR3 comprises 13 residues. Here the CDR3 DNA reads TGTGCCATCAGTTCTAGCGGGGATAATGAGCAGTTCTTC. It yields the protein CAISSSGDNEQFF.

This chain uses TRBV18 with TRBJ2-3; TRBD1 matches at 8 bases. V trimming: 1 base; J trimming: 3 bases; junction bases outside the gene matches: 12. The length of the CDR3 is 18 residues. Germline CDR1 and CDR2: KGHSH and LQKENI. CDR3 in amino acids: CASSPRGNRDRNTDTQYF. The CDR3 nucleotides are TGTGCCAGCTCACCACGCGGAAACCGGGACAGGAATACAGATACGCAGTATTTT.

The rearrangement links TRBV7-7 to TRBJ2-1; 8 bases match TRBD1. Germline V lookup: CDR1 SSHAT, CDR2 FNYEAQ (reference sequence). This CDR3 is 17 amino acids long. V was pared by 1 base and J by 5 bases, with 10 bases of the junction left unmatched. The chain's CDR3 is CASSLETGVRPDNEQFF. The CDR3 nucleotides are TGTGCCAGCAGCTTAGAGACAGGGGTGCGCCCTGACAATGAGCAGTTCTTC.

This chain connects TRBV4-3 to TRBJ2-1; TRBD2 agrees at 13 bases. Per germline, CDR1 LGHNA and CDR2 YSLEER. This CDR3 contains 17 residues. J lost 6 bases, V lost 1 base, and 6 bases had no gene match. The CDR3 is CASSQGTSGRAVNEQFF. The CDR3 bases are TGCGCCAGCAGCCAAGGAACTAGCGGGAGGGCCGTCAATGAGCAGTTCTTC.

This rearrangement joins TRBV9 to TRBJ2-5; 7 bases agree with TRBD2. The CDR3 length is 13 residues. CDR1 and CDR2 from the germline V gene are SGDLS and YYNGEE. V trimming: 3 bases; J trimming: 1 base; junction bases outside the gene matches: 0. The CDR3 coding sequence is TGTGCCAGCAGCGGGACTAGCCAAGAGACCCAGTACTTC. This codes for CASSGTSQETQYF.

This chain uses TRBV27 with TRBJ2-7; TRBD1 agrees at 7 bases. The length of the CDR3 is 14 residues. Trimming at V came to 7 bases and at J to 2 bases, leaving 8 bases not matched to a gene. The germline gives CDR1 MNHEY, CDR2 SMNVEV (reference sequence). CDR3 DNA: TGTGCCAGCAAGCCATACCAGGGGGCCTACGAGCAGTACTTC. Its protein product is CASKPYQGAYEQYF.

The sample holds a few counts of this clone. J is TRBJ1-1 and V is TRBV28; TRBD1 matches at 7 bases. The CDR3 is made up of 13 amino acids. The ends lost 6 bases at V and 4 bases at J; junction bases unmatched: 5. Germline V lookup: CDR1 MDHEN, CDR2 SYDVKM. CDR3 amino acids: CASRPPGGTEAFF. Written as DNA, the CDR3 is TGTGCCAGCAGACCTCCAGGGGGCACTGAAGCTTTCTTT.

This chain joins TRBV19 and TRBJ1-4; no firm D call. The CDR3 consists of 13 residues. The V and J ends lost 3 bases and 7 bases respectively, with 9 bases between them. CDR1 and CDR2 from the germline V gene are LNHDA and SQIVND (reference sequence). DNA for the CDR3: TGTGCCAGTAGTATGGCTCCTCGTGAAAAACTGTTTTTT. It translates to CASSMAPREKLFF.

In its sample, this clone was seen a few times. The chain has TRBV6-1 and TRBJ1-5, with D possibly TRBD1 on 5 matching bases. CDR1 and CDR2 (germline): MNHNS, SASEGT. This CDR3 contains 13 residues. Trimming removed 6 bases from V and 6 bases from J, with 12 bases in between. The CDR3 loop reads CASSPAGVQPQHF. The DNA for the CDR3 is TGTGCCAGCAGCCCCGCGGGGGTTCAGCCCCAGCATTTT.

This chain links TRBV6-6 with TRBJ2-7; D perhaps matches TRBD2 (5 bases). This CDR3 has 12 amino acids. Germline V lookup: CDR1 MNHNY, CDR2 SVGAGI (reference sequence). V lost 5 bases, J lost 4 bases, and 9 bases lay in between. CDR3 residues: CASSPGEYEQYF. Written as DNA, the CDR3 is TGTGCCAGCAGTCCCGGGGAGTACGAGCAGTACTTC.

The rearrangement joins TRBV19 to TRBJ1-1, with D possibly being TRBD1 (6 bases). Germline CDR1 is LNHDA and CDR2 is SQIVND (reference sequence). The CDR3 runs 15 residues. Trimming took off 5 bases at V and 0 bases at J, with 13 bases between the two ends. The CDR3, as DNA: TGTGCCAGTAGTCGGGCAGGGGATTTGAACACTGAAGCTTTCTTT. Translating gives CASSRAGDLNTEAFF.

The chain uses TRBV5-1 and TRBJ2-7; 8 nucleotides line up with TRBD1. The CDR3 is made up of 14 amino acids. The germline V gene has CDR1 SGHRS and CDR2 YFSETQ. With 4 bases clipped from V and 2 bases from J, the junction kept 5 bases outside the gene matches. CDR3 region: CASSPGTGPYEQYF. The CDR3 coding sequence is TGCGCCAGCAGCCCGGGGACAGGCCCCTACGAGCAGTACTTC.

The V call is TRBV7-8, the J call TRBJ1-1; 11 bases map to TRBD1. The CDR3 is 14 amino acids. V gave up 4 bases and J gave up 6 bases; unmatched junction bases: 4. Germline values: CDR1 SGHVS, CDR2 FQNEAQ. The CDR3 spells CASSWTGGLAEAFF. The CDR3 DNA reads TGTGCCAGCAGCTGGACAGGGGGCTTGGCTGAAGCTTTCTTT.

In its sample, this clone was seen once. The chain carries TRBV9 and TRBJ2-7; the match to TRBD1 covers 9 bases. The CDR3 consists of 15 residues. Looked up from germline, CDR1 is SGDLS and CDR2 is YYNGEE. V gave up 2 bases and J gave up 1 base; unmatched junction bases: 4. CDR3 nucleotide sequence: TGTGCCAGCAGCGTGGACAGGGGAGAGTCCTACGAGCAGTACTTC. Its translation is CASSVDRGESYEQYF.

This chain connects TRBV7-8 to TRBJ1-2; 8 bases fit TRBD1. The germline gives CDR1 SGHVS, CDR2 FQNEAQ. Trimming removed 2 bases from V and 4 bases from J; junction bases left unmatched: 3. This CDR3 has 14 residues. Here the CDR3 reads CASSLSDRAYGYTF. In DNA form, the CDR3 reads TGTGCCAGCAGCTTATCGGACAGGGCCTATGGCTACACCTTC. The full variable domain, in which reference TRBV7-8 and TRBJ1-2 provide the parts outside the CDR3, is GAGVSQSPRYKVAKRGQDVALRCDPISGHVSLFWYQQALGQGPEFLTYFQNEAQLDKSGLPSDRFFAERPEGSVSTLKIQRTQQEDSAVYLCASSLSDRAYGYTFGSGTRLTVV.

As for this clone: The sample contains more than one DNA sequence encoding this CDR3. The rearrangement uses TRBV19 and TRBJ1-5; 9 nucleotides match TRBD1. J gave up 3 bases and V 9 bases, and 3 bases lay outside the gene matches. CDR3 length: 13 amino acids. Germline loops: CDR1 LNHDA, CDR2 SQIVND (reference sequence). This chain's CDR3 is CASRDRVNQPQHF. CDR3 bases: TGTGCCAGCCGGGACAGGGTCAATCAGCCCCAGCATTTT. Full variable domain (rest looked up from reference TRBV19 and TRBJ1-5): DGGITQSPKYLFRKEGQNVTLSCEQNLNHDAMYWYRQDPGQGLRLIYYSQIVNDFQKGDIAEGYSVSREKKESFPLTVTSAQKNPTAFYLCASRDRVNQPQHFGDGTRLSIL.

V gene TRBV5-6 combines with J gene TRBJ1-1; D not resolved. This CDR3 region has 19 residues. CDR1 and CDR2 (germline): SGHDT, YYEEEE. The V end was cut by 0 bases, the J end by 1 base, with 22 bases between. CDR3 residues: CASSLALWLRGLQNTEAFF. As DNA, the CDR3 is TGTGCCAGCAGCTTGGCTCTCTGGCTTCGAGGACTCCAGAACACTGAAGCTTTCTTT.

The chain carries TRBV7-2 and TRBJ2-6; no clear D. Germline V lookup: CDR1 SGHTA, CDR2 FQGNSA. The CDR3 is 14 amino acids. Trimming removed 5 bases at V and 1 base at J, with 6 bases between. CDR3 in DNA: TGTGCCAGCAGCCTTTCGTCTGGGGCCAACGTCCTGACTTTC. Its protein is CASSLSSGANVLTF. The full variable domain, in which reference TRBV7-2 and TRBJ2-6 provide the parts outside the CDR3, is GAGVSQSPSNKVTEKGKDVELRCDPISGHTALYWYRQSLGQGLEFLIYFQGNSAPDKSGLPSDRFSAERTGGSVSTLTIQRTQQEDSAVYLCASSLSSGANVLTFGAGSRLTVL.